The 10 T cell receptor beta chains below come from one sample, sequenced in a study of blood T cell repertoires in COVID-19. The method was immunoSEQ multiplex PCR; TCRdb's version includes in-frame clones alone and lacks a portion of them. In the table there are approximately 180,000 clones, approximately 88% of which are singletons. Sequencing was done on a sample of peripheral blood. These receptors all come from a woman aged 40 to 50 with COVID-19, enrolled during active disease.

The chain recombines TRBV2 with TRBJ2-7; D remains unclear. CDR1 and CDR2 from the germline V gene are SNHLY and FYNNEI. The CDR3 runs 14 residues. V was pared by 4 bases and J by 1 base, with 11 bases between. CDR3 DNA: TGTGCCAGCAGTGGGGCGACCTTATCCTACGAGCAGTACTTC. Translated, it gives CASSGATLSYEQYF.

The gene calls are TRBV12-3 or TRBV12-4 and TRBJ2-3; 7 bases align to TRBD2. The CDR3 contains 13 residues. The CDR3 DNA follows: TGTGCTGTCGGGGGGAAGTACACAGATACGCAGTATTTT. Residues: CAVGGKYTDTQYF.

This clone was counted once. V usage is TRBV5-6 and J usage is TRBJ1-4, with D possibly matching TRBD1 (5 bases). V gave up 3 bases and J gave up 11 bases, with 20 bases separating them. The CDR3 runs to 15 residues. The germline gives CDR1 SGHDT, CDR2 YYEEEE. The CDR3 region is CASSSTGTRGGKLFF. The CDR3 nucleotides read TGTGCCAGCAGCTCTACCGGGACCCGGGGGGGGAAACTGTTTTTT.

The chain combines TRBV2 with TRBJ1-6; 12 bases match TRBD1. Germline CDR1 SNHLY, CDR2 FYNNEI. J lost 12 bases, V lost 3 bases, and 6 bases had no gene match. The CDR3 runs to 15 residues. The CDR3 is CASSEGQGADLPLHF. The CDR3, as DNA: TGTGCCAGCAGTGAGGGACAGGGGGCGGATTTACCCCTCCACTTT.

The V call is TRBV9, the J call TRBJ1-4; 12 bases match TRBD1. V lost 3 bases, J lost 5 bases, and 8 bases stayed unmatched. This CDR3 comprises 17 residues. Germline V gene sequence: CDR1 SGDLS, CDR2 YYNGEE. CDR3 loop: CASSDRDRGPQNEKLFF. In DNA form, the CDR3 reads TGTGCCAGCAGCGACCGGGACAGGGGGCCACAAAATGAAAAACTGTTTTTT.

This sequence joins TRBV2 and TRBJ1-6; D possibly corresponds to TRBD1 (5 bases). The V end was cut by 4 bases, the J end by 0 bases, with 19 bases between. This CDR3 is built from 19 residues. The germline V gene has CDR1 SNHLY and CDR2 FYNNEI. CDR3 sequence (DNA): TGTGCCAGCAGTGTAGTTCAGGGTGGATTGAGCTCCTATAATTCACCCCTCCACTTT. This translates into CASSVVQGGLSSYNSPLHF.

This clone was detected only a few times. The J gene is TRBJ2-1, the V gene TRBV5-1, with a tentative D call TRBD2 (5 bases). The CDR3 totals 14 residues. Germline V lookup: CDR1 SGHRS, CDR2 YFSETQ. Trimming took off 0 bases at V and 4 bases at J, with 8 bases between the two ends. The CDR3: CASSLDAGYNEQFF. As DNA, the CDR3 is TGCGCCAGCAGCTTGGATGCGGGTTACAATGAGCAGTTCTTC.

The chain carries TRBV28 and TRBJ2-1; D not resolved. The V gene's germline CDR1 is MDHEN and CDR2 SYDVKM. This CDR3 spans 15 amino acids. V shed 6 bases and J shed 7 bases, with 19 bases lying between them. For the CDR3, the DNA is TGTGCCAGCAGACCCGCTAGAAAACACCGAAATGAGCAGTTCTTC. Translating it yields CASRPARKHRNEQFF.

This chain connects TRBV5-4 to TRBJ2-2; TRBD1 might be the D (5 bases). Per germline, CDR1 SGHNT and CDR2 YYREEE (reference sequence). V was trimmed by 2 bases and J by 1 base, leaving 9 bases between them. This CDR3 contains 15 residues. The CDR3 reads CASSLDSLNTGELFF. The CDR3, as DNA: TGTGCCAGCAGCTTAGACAGCCTGAACACCGGGGAGCTGTTTTTT.

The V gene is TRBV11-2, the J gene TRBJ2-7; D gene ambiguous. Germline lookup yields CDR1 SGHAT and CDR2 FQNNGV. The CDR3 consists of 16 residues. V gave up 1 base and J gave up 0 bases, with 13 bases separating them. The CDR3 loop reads CASSLGIWLPSYEQYF. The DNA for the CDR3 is TGTGCCAGCAGCTTAGGTATCTGGCTGCCCTCCTACGAGCAGTACTTC.